The table lists the clone carrying this T cell receptor (beta chain) with many counts. Its specificity is unknown. This record comes from a study of blood T cells in healthy people across ages. Across the study: About one barcoded beta molecule per two T cells was captured by template switching. Study-level results: The study lacked donor CMV status, which possibly confounded expanded clonotype changes.

The donors, aged roughly 6 to 90, were healthy Caucasians from Russia. Isolation of PBMCs gave at least 7 million cells per sample. This CDR3 has 17 residues. Trimming cost V 1 base and J 1 base, with 17 bases left between them. Germline CDR1 reads LGHNA; CDR2 reads YNFKEQ. A second about 7 to 11 cycle PCR used barcoded and J-beta primers. TCRdb re-analysed the 5' RACE reads in MiXCR, keeping a single row per CDR3 protein. Among around 670,000 distinct CDR3 sequences listed, about 28% were seen once. This TCR derives from a woman of 80 years or more in good health. The source material was blood. The rearrangement uses TRBV4-2 and TRBJ2-7; D is perhaps TRBD2 (6 bases). The CDR3 nucleotides are TGTGCCAGCAGCCAAGCTTTGTCCGGGGGAGTATCCTACGAGCAGTACTTC. This codes for CASSQALSGGVSYEQYF.